The rows below give T cell receptor beta chains drawn from one sample of a study of cytomegalovirus exposure and HLA in healthy donors. Assay used: immunoSEQ multiplex PCR; TCRdb lists only in-frame clones, some missing. The repertoire holds about 120,000 clones, with 60% to 85% as singletons. Sequencing used PBMCs. Every receptor here comes from a man in his fifties or sixties in good health and CMV-seropositive. CDR3s include the opening cysteine and the closing phenylalanine or tryptophan. The D gene is left open where the match is weak.

D gene,J gene,V gene,CDR3 protein
.,TRBJ1-2,TRBV19,CASSIEVGPYGYTF
.,TRBJ2-5,TRBV6-1,CASSRTSIQETQYF
TRBD2,TRBJ2-1,TRBV4-1,CASSQGSGLAGGYEQFF
.,TRBJ1-3,TRBV28,CASNKPNRVAGNTIYF
TRBD1,TRBJ1-2,TRBV19,CASRVTGVEYGYTF
TRBD2,TRBJ2-3,TRBV4-3,CASSQGLAGLTDTQYF
.,TRBJ2-5,TRBV5-1,CASSYQAPQETQYF
TRBD1,TRBJ1-1,TRBV7-9,CASSLDRDTEAFF
.,TRBJ2-7,TRBV18,CASSPPNQGVSYEQYF
TRBD1,TRBJ1-5,TRBV5-1,CASSLTGTEDQPQHF
.,TRBJ2-2,TRBV28,CASSSSGTPNTGELFF
.,TRBJ2-5,TRBV20-1,CRADYQETQYF
.,TRBJ1-1,TRBV5-1,CASSLTGNTEAFF
TRBD2,TRBJ2-7,TRBV7-2,CASSPSGSANWEQYF
.,TRBJ2-7,TRBV2,CASSAQGSSYEQYF
TRBD2,TRBJ2-3,TRBV7-2,CASSLPGLQRTDTQYF